This T cell receptor beta chain was sequenced in a study of blood T cell repertoires in COVID-19. At the level of the study: Whether acute or convalescent, the COVID-19 samples came from the United States, Italy and Spain.

Germline assignment: CDR1 LNHDA and CDR2 SQIVND (reference sequence). The CDR3 has 16 residues. V was cut by 1 base and J by 6 bases, with 16 bases left in between. Original data processing: Reference gene primers were amplified, and this amplification served to estimate nucleated cell counts. The data were produced by immunoSEQ multiplex PCR, yet TCRdb's version contains in-frame clones alone and is incomplete. The V and J calls and clone size were taken over from that table, and D and trimming were inferred from the DNA. Altogether over 130,000 clones are present, 84% being singletons, with the ten largest covering about 8.9%. The Seattle patients, enrolled during active infection, were followed longitudinally.

The chain links TRBV19 to TRBJ2-1, with D perhaps TRBD2 (7 bases). The specimen was peripheral blood. This sequence originates from a man aged 25 to 40 with COVID-19, enrolled during active disease. CDR3 nucleotides: TGTGCCAGTAGTATAGTAGGGGGAGGGCCGAGCAATGAGCAGTTCTTC. It specifies CASSIVGGGPSNEQFF.